The source of this T cell receptor beta chain is a study of T cells in Graves' hyperthyroidism and ophthalmopathy. RNA transcripts were the template for amplifying TCR beta CDR3 regions. Carried out on the TCR CDR3, a first-round RT-PCR used the HTBI primer set. TCRdb fed the multiplex PCR reads into MiXCR, producing one record per CDR3 protein. The profile shows 210,000 or so distinct CDR3 sequences, 17% of them singletons. The receptor comes from a man between 45 and 60 years old with Graves' hyperthyroidism. The sample comprised blood.

Here the CDR3 reads CASSLARQLFDEQYF. CDR3 DNA sequence: TGTGCCAGCAGTTTAGCGCGTCAGCTATTCGACGAGCAGTACTTC. The rearrangement uses TRBV12-3 or TRBV12-4 and TRBJ2-7; D gene unclear. The CDR3 sequence is 15 residues long. Trimming pared 0 bases from V and 5 bases from J, leaving 14 bases between.